This TCR beta chain was recorded in a study of shared clonotypes between healthy human individuals. The wider study: For every donor, three CD4 naive, three CD4 memory, two CD8 naive and one CD8 memory plates were used.

Naive CD8 cells were CD45RO-negative, positively selected for CCR7, excluding terminally differentiated effector memory CD45RA+ cells. The CDR3 is 13 amino acids. Germline lookup yields CDR1 MNHEY and CDR2 SMNVEV (reference sequence). The trim removed 8 bases at V and 6 bases at J, leaving 10 bases unmatched. Whole-study results and caveats: Sequencing depth was expected to influence donor clonotype sharing.

Remarks on this clone: The target antigen is unknown.

Deep-level assay runs were performed. Original data processing: Filtering differed since immunoSEQ provided only junctions, with no quality scores. Generated by immunoSEQ multiplex PCR, the TCRdb table keeps only in-frame clones and is missing some. V and J calls and clone size come straight from that table; D and trimming were deduced from the DNA. The sample consists of around 610,000 clones, approximately 96% of them appearing once. Sequencing was performed on naive CD8+ T cells sorted from blood. The rearrangement uses TRBV27 and TRBJ2-7, with TRBD2 matching over 7 bases. The origin of this receptor is a woman aged 25 to 39 in good health. CDR3 DNA sequence: TGTGCCAGCTGGGACTACCCGGGATCCGAGCAGTACTTC. It translates to CASWDYPGSEQYF.